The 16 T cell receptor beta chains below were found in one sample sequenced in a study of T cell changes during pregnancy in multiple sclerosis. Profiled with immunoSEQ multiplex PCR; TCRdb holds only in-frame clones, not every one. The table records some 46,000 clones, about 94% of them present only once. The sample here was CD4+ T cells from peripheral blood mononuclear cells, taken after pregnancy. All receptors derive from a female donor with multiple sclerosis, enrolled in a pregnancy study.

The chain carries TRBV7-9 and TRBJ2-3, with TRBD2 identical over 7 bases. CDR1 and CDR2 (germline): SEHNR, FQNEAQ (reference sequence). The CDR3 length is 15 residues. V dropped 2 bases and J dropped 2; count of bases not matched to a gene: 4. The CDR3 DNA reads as TGTGCCAGCAGCTTAAGCGGGGCCCACACAGATACGCAGTATTTT. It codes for CASSLSGAHTDTQYF.

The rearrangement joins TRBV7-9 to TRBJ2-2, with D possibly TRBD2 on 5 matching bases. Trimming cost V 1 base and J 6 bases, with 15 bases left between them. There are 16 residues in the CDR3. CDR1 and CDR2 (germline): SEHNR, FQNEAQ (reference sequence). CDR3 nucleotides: TGTGCCAGCAGCTTAGGTGGGGAGACTTACTCCGGGGAGCTGTTTTTT. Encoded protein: CASSLGGETYSGELFF.

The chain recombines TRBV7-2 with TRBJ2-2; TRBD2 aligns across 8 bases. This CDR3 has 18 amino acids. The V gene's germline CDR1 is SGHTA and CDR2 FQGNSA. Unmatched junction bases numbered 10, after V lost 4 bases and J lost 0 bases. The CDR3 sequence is CASSSPRSGRANTGELFF. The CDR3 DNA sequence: TGTGCCAGCAGCTCCCCCCGCAGCGGGAGAGCGAACACCGGGGAGCTGTTTTTT.

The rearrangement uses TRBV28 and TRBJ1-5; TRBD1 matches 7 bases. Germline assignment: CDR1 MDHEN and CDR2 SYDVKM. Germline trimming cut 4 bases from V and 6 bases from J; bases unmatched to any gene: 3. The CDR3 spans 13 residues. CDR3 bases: TGTGCCAGCAGTTCAGGGGGGCTTCAGCCCCAGCATTTT. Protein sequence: CASSSGGLQPQHF.

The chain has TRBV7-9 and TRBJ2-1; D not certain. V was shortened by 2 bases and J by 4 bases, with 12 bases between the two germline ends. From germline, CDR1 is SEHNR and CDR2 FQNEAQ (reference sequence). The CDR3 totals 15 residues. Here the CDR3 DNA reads TGTGCCAGCAGCTTAATCATCAGCGCGTACAATGAGCAGTTCTTC. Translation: CASSLIISAYNEQFF.

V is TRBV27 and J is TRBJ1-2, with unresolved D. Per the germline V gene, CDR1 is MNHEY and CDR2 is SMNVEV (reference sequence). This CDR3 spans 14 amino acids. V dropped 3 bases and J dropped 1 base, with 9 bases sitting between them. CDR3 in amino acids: CASSLTGSNYGYTF. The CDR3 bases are TGTGCCAGCAGTTTGACGGGGAGTAACTATGGCTACACCTTC.

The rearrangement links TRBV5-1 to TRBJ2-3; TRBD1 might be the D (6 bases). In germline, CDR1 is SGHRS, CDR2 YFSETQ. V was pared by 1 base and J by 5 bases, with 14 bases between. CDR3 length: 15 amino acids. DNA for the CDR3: TGCGCCAGCAGCTTGAGGGGGACCTACGGAGATACGCAGTATTTT. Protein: CASSLRGTYGDTQYF. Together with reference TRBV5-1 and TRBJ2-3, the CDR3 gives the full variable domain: KAGVTQTPRYLIKTRGQQVTLSCSPISGHRSVSWYQQTPGQGLQFLFEYFSETQRNKGNFPGRFSGRQFSNSRSEMNVSTLELGDSALYLCASSLRGTYGDTQYFGPGTRLTVL.

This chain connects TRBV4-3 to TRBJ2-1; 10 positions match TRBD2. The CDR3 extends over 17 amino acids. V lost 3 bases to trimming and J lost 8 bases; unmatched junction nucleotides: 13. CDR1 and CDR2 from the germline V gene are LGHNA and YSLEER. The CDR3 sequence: CASSHRPGLASLDEQFF. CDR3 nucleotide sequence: TGCGCCAGCAGCCATCGTCCGGGACTAGCGAGTTTGGATGAGCAGTTCTTC.

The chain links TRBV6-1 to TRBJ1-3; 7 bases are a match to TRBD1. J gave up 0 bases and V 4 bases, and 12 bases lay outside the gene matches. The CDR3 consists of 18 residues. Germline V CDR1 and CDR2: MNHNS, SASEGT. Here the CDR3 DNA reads TGTGCCAGCAGTGTGGTAATTTCGACAGGGTTCTCTGGAAACACCATATATTTT. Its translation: CASSVVISTGFSGNTIYF.

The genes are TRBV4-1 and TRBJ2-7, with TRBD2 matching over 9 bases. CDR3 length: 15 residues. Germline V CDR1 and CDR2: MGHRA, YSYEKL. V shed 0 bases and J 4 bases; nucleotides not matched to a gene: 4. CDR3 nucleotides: TGCGCCAGCAGCCAAGAGCCTAGCGGGACTTACGAGCAGTACTTC. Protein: CASSQEPSGTYEQYF.

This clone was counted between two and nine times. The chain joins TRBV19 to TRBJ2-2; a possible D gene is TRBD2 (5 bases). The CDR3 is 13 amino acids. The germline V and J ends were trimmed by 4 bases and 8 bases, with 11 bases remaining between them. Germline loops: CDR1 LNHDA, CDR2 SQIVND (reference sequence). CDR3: CASSTERVGELFF. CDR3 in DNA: TGTGCCAGTAGTACGGAGAGGGTAGGGGAGCTGTTTTTT.

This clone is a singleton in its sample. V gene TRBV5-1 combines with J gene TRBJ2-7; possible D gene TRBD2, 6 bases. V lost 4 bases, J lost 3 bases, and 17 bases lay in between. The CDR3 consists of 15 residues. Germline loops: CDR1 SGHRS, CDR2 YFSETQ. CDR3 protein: CASSLGGRLIYEQYF. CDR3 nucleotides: TGCGCCAGCAGCCTGGGAGGTCGCTTGATCTACGAGCAGTACTTC.

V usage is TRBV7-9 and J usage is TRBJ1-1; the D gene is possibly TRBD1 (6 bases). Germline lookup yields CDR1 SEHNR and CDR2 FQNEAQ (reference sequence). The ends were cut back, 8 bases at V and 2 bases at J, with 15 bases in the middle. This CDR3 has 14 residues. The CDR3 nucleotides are TGTGCCAGCGGGGTGATGGGACAAAACACTGAAGCTTTCTTT. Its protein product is CASGVMGQNTEAFF.

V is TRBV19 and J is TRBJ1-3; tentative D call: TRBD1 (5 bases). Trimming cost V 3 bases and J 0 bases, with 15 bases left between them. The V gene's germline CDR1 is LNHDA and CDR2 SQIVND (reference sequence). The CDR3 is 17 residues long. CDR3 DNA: TGTGCCAGTAGTATCTTCGGTGGGACTGTCTCTGGAAACACCATATATTTT. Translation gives CASSIFGGTVSGNTIYF.

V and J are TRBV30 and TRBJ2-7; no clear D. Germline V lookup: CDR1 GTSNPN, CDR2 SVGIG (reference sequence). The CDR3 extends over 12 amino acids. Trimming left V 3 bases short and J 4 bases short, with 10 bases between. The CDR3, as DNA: TGTGCCTGGAGGGGCTCGCCTTACGAGCAGTACTTC. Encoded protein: CAWRGSPYEQYF.

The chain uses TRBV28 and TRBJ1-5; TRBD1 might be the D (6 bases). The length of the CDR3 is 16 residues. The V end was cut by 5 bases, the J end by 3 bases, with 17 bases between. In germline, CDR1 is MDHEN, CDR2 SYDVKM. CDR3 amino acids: CASSPSAGQLNQPQHF. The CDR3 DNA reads TGTGCCAGCAGTCCCTCAGCCGGACAGCTCAATCAGCCCCAGCATTTT.